This T cell receptor beta chain is from a study of T cell clonality in common variable immunodeficiency. Germline V gives CDR1 KGHDR, CDR2 SFDVKD. This CDR3 is 19 amino acids long. V dropped 7 bases and J dropped 5; count of bases not matched to a gene: 16. Both groups were predominantly of Caucasian heritage. Donors gave 5 to 8 ml heparinized peripheral whole blood. This clone was observed at least ten times. Its target is not known. The read terminates 3 residues ahead of where the CDR3 ends, so the germline J gene completes it. Study-wide results and caveats: Links between repertoire features and CVID complications were heterogeneity-limited. Compared with healthy controls, CVID subjects showed increased TCRbeta clonality, mostly in about a third.

This table comes from immunoSEQ multiplex PCR, and its TCRdb copy is limited to in-frame clones, with some not included. The sample holds over 45,000 clones, and no clone turns up only once. The chain combines TRBV24-1 with TRBJ2-3, with 14 bases aligning to TRBD2. The receptor was derived from a person aged 18 to 70 in good health. Input material: peripheral blood mononuclear cells. The CDR3 bases that were read are TGTGCCACCAGCCCGGGACTAGCGGGAGCGGGGCTGGAGAGAGATACG. Its protein is CATSPGLAGAGLERDT. The full CDR3 protein reads CATSPGLAGAGLERDTQYF.